This entry lists 2 T cell receptor beta chains sequenced from one sample in a study of cytomegalovirus exposure and HLA in healthy donors. Sequencing used immunoSEQ multiplex PCR; TCRdb keeps in-frame clones, though not all of them. The sample comprises about 65,000 clones, under 95% of which are singletons, and 1.3% rests with the top ten. Sequences were obtained from PBMCs. These receptors all come from a woman between 18 and 29 years old in good health and CMV-seronegative.

The rearrangement uses TRBV5-1 and TRBJ2-7, with TRBD1 as a possible D gene (5 bases). Between the trimmed V and J ends, which lost 0 bases and 3 bases, there was a span of 10 bases. CDR1 and CDR2 (germline): SGHRS, YFSETQ. The CDR3 totals 14 residues. The CDR3 nucleotides are TGCGCCAGCAGCTTGGAACGTCAGGGCTACGAGCAGTACTTC. Translating gives CASSLERQGYEQYF.

The chain couples TRBV28 to TRBJ1-6, with 7 nucleotides matching TRBD1. Germline V gene sequence: CDR1 MDHEN, CDR2 SYDVKM. The trim removed 3 bases at V and 10 bases at J, leaving 6 bases unmatched. The CDR3 runs to 14 residues. The CDR3 DNA is TGTGCCAGCAGTTTCAGGGGGGTCAACTCACCCCTCCACTTT. Translation gives CASSFRGVNSPLHF. The full variable domain, its missing parts supplied by reference TRBV28 and TRBJ1-6, is DVKVTQSSRYLVKRTGEKVFLECVQDMDHENMFWYRQDPGLGLRLIYFSYDVKMKEKGDIPEGYSVSREKKERFSLILESASTNQTSMYLCASSFRGVNSPLHFGNGTRLTVT.